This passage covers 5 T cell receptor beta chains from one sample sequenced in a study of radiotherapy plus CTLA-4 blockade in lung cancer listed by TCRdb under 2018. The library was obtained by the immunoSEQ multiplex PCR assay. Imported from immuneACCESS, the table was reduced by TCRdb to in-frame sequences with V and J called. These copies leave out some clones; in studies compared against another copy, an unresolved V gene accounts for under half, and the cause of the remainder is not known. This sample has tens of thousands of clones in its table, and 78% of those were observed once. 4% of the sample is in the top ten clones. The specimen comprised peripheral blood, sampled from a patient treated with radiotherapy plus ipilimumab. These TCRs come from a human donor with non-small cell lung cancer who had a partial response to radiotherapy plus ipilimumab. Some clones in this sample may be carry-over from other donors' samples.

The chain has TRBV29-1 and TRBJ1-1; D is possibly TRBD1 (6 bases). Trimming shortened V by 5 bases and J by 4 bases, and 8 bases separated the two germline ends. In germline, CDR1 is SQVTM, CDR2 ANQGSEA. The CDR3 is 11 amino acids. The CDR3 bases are TGCAGCGTTCAGGGGACCACTGAAGCTTTCTTT. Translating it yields CSVQGTTEAFF.

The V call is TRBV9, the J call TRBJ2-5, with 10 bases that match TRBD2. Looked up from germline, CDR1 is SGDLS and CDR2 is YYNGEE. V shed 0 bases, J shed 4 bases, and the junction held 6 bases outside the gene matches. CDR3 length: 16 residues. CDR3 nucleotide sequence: TGTGCCAGCAGCGTAGGGACTAGCGGCCGGTCAGAGACCCAGTACTTC. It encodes CASSVGTSGRSETQYF.

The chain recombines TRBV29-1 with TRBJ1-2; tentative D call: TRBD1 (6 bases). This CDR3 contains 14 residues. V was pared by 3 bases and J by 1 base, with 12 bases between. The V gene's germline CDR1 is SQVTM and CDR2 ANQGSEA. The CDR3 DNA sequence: TGCAGCGTTGATAGGGACACTGTTAACTATGGCTACACCTTC. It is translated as CSVDRDTVNYGYTF.

The CDR3 sequence is CASSLTRDYPYNEQFF. Written as DNA, the CDR3 is TGTGCCAGCAGCTTGACGCGGGACTACCCCTACAATGAGCAGTTCTTC. The gene calls are TRBV7-9 and TRBJ2-1; 7 bases are a match to TRBD2. V was clipped by 3 bases and J by 2 bases; unmatched bases: 7. Germline V lookup: CDR1 SEHNR, CDR2 FQNEAQ (reference sequence). CDR3 size: 16 residues.

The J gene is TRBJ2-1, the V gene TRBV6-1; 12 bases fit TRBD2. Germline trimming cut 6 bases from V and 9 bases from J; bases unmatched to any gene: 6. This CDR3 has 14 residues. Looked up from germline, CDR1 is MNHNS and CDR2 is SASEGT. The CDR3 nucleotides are TGTGCCAGCAGGCTAGCGGGAGGGCCTCGTGAGCAGTTCTTC. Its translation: CASRLAGGPREQFF.